The 30 T cell receptor beta chains below come from one sample, sequenced in a study of CD8+ T cells in alopecia areata (dated by TCRdb to the late 2010s). The library was made by the immunoSEQ multiplex PCR assay. To provide template for TCR sequencing, every sample had RNA extracted and reverse transcribed into cDNA. In its TCRdb copy, this immuneACCESS table keeps in-frame sequences only and misses some clones. Where compared with another copy, unresolved V genes explain less than half of these, and the others have no known cause. The sample yields fewer than 250,000 clones; roughly two fifths were counted once. Over 2% of the sample belongs to the ten largest clones. What the treatment or condition label conveys for this sample: oral pan-JAK inhibitor, 5-10 mg twice daily. The material was CD4+ T cells sorted from blood, obtained at roughly week 38, from a patient treated with tofacitinib. The origin of the receptors is a human donor with alopecia areata.

This clone was seen more than once but under ten times. V gene TRBV18 combines with J gene TRBJ2-1, with D tentatively TRBD2 (5 bases). V lost 6 bases and J lost 9, with 12 bases in between. The CDR3 contains 12 residues. From germline, CDR1 is KGHSH and CDR2 LQKENI. The CDR3 reads CASSQSRGEQFF. In DNA form, the CDR3 reads TGTGCCAGCTCGCAAAGCCGGGGTGAGCAGTTCTTC. Variable domain in full (rest from reference TRBV18 and TRBJ2-1): NAGVMQNPRHLVRRRGQEARLRCSPMKGHSHVYWYRQLPEEGLKFMVYLQKENIIDESGMPKERFSAEFPKEGPSILRIQQVVRGDSAAYFCASSQSRGEQFFGPGTRLTVL.

The J gene is TRBJ2-5, the V gene TRBV30; 11 bases match TRBD2. V lost 5 bases and J lost 6; bases outside the gene matches: 8. CDR1 GTSNPN and CDR2 SVGIG come from the germline V gene (reference sequence). The length of the CDR3 is 14 residues. CDR3 loop: CAWAKGLAVKTQYF. Written as DNA, the CDR3 is TGTGCCTGGGCCAAGGGACTAGCGGTTAAGACCCAGTACTTC.

The J gene is TRBJ1-2, the V gene TRBV5-5; TRBD1 aligns across 9 bases. The junction had 4 bases not matched to a gene; V was cut back by 3 bases and J by 7 bases. This CDR3 is built from 13 residues. Germline CDR1 reads SGHKS; CDR2 reads YYEKEE (reference sequence). The CDR3: CASSSGQGSGYTF. The CDR3 coding sequence is TGTGCCAGCAGCTCGGGACAGGGTAGTGGCTACACCTTC.

The V and J genes are TRBV30 and TRBJ1-4; 10 positions agree with TRBD1. Germline V gene sequence: CDR1 GTSNPN, CDR2 SVGIG (reference sequence). Trimming cost V 2 bases and J 10 bases; bases outside gene matches: 7. This CDR3 spans 14 amino acids. CDR3 amino acids: CAWSPGQGTGKLFF. CDR3 DNA: TGTGCCTGGAGTCCGGGACAGGGGACGGGAAAACTGTTTTTT.

This chain joins TRBV6-5 and TRBJ1-4; 7 bases fit TRBD1. Germline V lookup: CDR1 MNHEY, CDR2 SVGAGI. There are 15 residues in the CDR3. Germline trimming cut 7 bases from V and 7 bases from J; bases unmatched to any gene: 12. The CDR3 protein is CASKGTDKGREKLFF. DNA for the CDR3: TGTGCCAGCAAAGGGACAGACAAAGGACGTGAAAAACTGTTTTTT.

A note on this clone: The sample contains more than one DNA sequence encoding this CDR3. The rearrangement joins TRBV27 to TRBJ1-2, with no clear D. The CDR3 is made up of 15 amino acids. With 0 bases removed from V and 1 base from J, the gap between germline ends came to 9 bases. Germline CDR1 MNHEY, CDR2 SMNVEV (reference sequence). CDR3 amino acids: CASSLSPRLNYGYTF. The CDR3 bases are TGTGCCAGCAGTTTATCTCCCAGGCTTAACTATGGCTACACCTTC.

The V gene is TRBV29-1, the J gene TRBJ2-5; unclear D gene. Germline CDR1 SQVTM, CDR2 ANQGSEA. The CDR3 is made up of 13 amino acids. V lost 0 bases and J 5 bases, leaving 10 bases between the germline ends. The CDR3 region has the DNA TGCAGCGTTGAAGAGCTACCGTGGGAGACCCAGTACTTC. It codes for CSVEELPWETQYF.

The V and J genes are TRBV5-1 and TRBJ1-5, with D possibly being TRBD1 (6 bases). This CDR3 has 19 residues. Germline CDR1 is SGHRS and CDR2 is YFSETQ. Trimming removed 4 bases from V and 6 bases from J, with 29 bases in between. CDR3 sequence: CASSPDPRGGGRGVQPQHF. CDR3 bases: TGCGCCAGCAGCCCTGACCCCCGGGGAGGGGGGCGGGGAGTTCAGCCCCAGCATTTT.

This clone was seen a few times. This chain connects TRBV28 to TRBJ1-5; 10 positions match TRBD1. CDR1 MDHEN and CDR2 SYDVKM come from the germline V gene. CDR3 length equals 16 residues. V was pared by 4 bases and J by 7 bases, with 10 bases of the junction left unmatched. The chain's CDR3 is CASSSQTGGAEQPQHF. Here the CDR3 DNA reads TGTGCCAGCAGTTCCCAGACAGGGGGCGCAGAGCAGCCCCAGCATTTT.

The rearrangement links TRBV5-1 to TRBJ2-7, with D perhaps matching TRBD1 (6 bases). Germline assignment: CDR1 SGHRS and CDR2 YFSETQ. The CDR3 covers 14 residues. V lost 0 bases, J lost 5 bases, and 12 bases lay in between. CDR3 sequence: CASSLGLYRDEQYF. The DNA of the CDR3 is TGCGCCAGCAGCTTGGGCCTTTACAGGGACGAGCAGTACTTC.

The chain combines TRBV7-9 with TRBJ2-3; tentatively, D is TRBD1 or TRBD2 (5 bases each). CDR3 length: 14 amino acids. V was cut by 2 bases and J by 4 bases, with 10 bases left in between. Germline CDR1 reads SEHNR; CDR2 reads FQNEAQ (reference sequence). The CDR3 is CASSLTGHPDTQYF. The CDR3 DNA reads as TGTGCCAGCAGCTTAACGGGGCATCCAGATACGCAGTATTTT.

This clone was observed a few times. The chain combines TRBV9 with TRBJ2-1; D ambiguous. V lost 0 bases to trimming and J lost 5 bases, with 12 bases between them. Germline loops: CDR1 SGDLS, CDR2 YYNGEE. The CDR3 covers 15 residues. CDR3 amino acids: CASSVGGRQDNEQFF. The CDR3 DNA reads TGTGCCAGCAGCGTAGGTGGACGGCAAGACAATGAGCAGTTCTTC.

This clone was detected only once. The chain has TRBV25-1 and TRBJ2-2; perhaps D is TRBD1 or TRBD2 (5 bases each). The ends were cut back, 8 bases at V and 3 bases at J, with 16 bases in the middle. Germline values: CDR1 MGHDK, CDR2 SYGVNS. This CDR3 contains 15 residues. Written as DNA, the CDR3 is TGTGCCAGCGCCTTTCGGGGCGTGCACACCGGGGAGCTGTTTTTT. The encoded protein is CASAFRGVHTGELFF.

This chain uses TRBV5-1 with TRBJ2-5, with a weak D call TRBD1 (6 bases). Trimming removed 3 bases from V and 2 bases from J, with 14 bases in between. Per the germline V gene, CDR1 is SGHRS and CDR2 is YFSETQ. The CDR3 is 15 amino acids. CDR3 in amino acids: CASSSRDTRQETQYF. The CDR3 DNA is TGCGCCAGCAGCTCCCGGGACACCCGGCAAGAGACCCAGTACTTC.

CDR3: CASSLALGEAETQYF. The CDR3 DNA is TGTGCCAGCAGCTTAGCCCTTGGTGAGGCGGAGACCCAGTACTTC. The J gene is TRBJ2-5, the V gene TRBV7-8; D not certain. Germline V gives CDR1 SGHVS, CDR2 FQNEAQ. The CDR3 is 15 amino acids. V was trimmed by 0 bases and J by 5 bases, leaving 13 bases between them.

This clone was picked up a small number of times. Distinct nucleotide sequences in the sample also encode this CDR3. The chain combines TRBV25-1 with TRBJ2-1; a weak D match, TRBD1 (6 bases). The V end was cut by 4 bases, the J end by 0 bases, with 7 bases between. The CDR3 has 14 amino acids. CDR1 and CDR2 (germline): MGHDK, SYGVNS. In nucleotides, the CDR3 is TGTGCCAGCAGTGGAGGGGGCTCCTACAATGAGCAGTTCTTC. As protein: CASSGGGSYNEQFF.

The genes are TRBV30 and TRBJ2-7; TRBD1 matches 10 bases. Germline V gives CDR1 GTSNPN, CDR2 SVGIG (reference sequence). V shed 1 base and J 2 bases; nucleotides not matched to a gene: 5. The CDR3 runs 15 residues. CDR3 sequence (DNA): TGTGCCTGGAGTGGGGGGACAGGGGCCACCTACGAGCAGTACTTC. Translation: CAWSGGTGATYEQYF.

The V gene is TRBV21-1, the J gene TRBJ2-1; the table's D call, TRBD2, has no DNA check behind it. TRBV21-1 is marked as a pseudogene. This CDR3 contains 15 residues. The CDR3 DNA reads as TGTGCCAGCGGACTAGCGGGAGAGCCTCGGAATGAGCAGTTCTTC. Translating gives CASGLAGEPRNEQFF.

The chain joins TRBV28 to TRBJ2-1; 7 bases fit TRBD2. Germline V gene data show CDR1 as MDHEN and CDR2 as SYDVKM. The J segment lost 2 bases and the V segment lost 5 bases, leaving 6 bases of the junction unmatched. This CDR3 region has 15 residues. The CDR3 here is CASSPGEGPYNEQFF. In nucleotides, the CDR3 is TGTGCCAGCAGTCCCGGGGAGGGCCCCTACAATGAGCAGTTCTTC. Combining the CDR3 with reference TRBV28 and TRBJ2-1 gives the whole variable domain DVKVTQSSRYLVKRTGEKVFLECVQDMDHENMFWYRQDPGLGLRLIYFSYDVKMKEKGDIPEGYSVSREKKERFSLILESASTNQTSMYLCASSPGEGPYNEQFFGPGTRLTVL.

The chain recombines TRBV7-2 with TRBJ1-1, with D hard to call. From germline, CDR1 is SGHTA and CDR2 FQGNSA. V was pared by 3 bases and J by 1 base, with 9 bases between. This CDR3 has 14 amino acids. CDR3 loop: CASSFVYGNTEAFF. For the CDR3, the DNA is TGTGCCAGCAGCTTCGTATACGGGAACACTGAAGCTTTCTTT.

This clone was detected only once. This chain links TRBV4-1 with TRBJ2-1; the D is unclear. The ends were cut back, 1 base at V and 9 bases at J, with 4 bases in the middle. CDR1 is MGHRA and CDR2 is YSYEKL in the germline V gene. The CDR3 has 11 residues. The CDR3 DNA reads TGCGCCAGCAGCCAAGGTAGTGAGCAGTTCTTC. Residues: CASSQGSEQFF.

This clone was seen a handful of times. The chain joins TRBV30 to TRBJ2-2, with D unresolved. The germline V gene encodes CDR1 GTSNPN and CDR2 SVGIG (reference sequence). V was shortened by 4 bases and J by 8 bases, with 8 bases between the two germline ends. The CDR3 covers 11 residues. The chain's CDR3 is CAWTKPGELFF. CDR3 sequence (DNA): TGTGCCTGGACAAAGCCAGGGGAGCTGTTTTTT.

This sequence joins TRBV6-5 and TRBJ1-4; D uncertain. This CDR3 region has 15 residues. Germline-derived CDR1 and CDR2 are MNHEY and SVGAGI. V shed 6 bases and J shed 0 bases, with 11 bases lying between them. The CDR3 DNA is TGTGCCAGCAGCCCAACGCCGGCAACTAATGAAAAACTGTTTTTT. Translating gives CASSPTPATNEKLFF.

The genes are TRBV5-4 and TRBJ2-5; 8 bases fit TRBD2. CDR1 SGHNT and CDR2 YYREEE come from the germline V gene (reference sequence). The CDR3 has 16 amino acids. J gave up 5 bases and V 5 bases, and 14 bases lay outside the gene matches. The CDR3 is CASRVWSGSKGETQYF. As DNA, the CDR3 is TGTGCCAGCAGGGTCTGGAGCGGGAGTAAGGGGGAGACCCAGTACTTC.

The chain recombines TRBV7-8 with TRBJ2-1, with no clear D. V dropped 4 bases and J dropped 7 bases, with 20 bases sitting between them. The CDR3 has 16 amino acids. Germline V CDR1 and CDR2: SGHVS, FQNEAQ. The CDR3 protein is CASSSIRVGEWNEQFF. Here the CDR3 DNA reads TGTGCCAGCAGCTCTATAAGGGTGGGCGAGTGGAATGAGCAGTTCTTC.

This clone occurred many times. This rearrangement joins TRBV15 to TRBJ2-3; D is unclear. The CDR3 spans 14 residues. V was pared by 1 base and J by 2 bases, with 7 bases between. CDR1 is LNHNV and CDR2 is YYDKDF in the germline V gene (reference sequence). CDR3 sequence reads: CATSRGGPTDTQYF. The DNA of the CDR3 is TGTGCCACCAGCAGAGGCGGCCCCACAGATACGCAGTATTTT.

The V call is TRBV28, the J call TRBJ1-5; 8 bases line up with TRBD1. Germline V gene data show CDR1 as MDHEN and CDR2 as SYDVKM. Germline trimming cut 6 bases from V and 0 bases from J; bases unmatched to any gene: 10. The CDR3 runs 17 residues. The CDR3, as DNA: TGTGCCAGCAGACCTGGACAGGGACTTTATAGCAATCAGCCCCAGCATTTT. This translates into CASRPGQGLYSNQPQHF.

The genes are TRBV30 and TRBJ2-7; 10 nucleotides line up with TRBD1. The CDR3 is 16 amino acids. Germline V gives CDR1 GTSNPN, CDR2 SVGIG (reference sequence). V was clipped by 1 base and J by 3 bases; unmatched bases: 9. This CDR3 reads CAWSAPGDRGFYEQYF. Written as DNA, the CDR3 is TGTGCCTGGAGTGCTCCGGGGGACAGGGGATTCTACGAGCAGTACTTC.

The rearrangement joins TRBV2 to TRBJ1-5; D may be TRBD1 (6 bases). Trimming removed 2 bases at V and 6 bases at J, with 14 bases between. CDR1 SNHLY and CDR2 FYNNEI come from the germline V gene. The CDR3 is made up of 15 amino acids. CDR3 DNA sequence: TGTGCCAGCAGTGAAAGGGGGACCCCTAGTCAGCCCCAGCATTTT. The encoded protein is CASSERGTPSQPQHF.

V usage is TRBV4-1 and J usage is TRBJ2-1, with D perhaps TRBD1 (6 bases). This CDR3 has 17 residues. Trimming took off 0 bases at V and 3 bases at J, with 15 bases between the two ends. Germline values: CDR1 MGHRA, CDR2 YSYEKL. CDR3 nucleotides: TGCGCCAGCAGCCAAGATTACGGGACATCTTACTACAATGAGCAGTTCTTC. It translates to CASSQDYGTSYYNEQFF.